The entry that follows covers one T cell receptor (beta chain) sequence. Here immunoSEQ multiplex PCR was the method, and the copy in TCRdb shows in-frame clones only, minus some. This sample has 60,000 to 90,000 clones; roughly 95% occur once, and the top ten carry 0.24%. The CDR3 is made up of 11 amino acids. V was cut by 3 bases and J by 2 bases, with 4 bases left in between. Germline V gene sequence: CDR1 GTSNPN, CDR2 SVGIG (reference sequence). This sample was taken from a study of technical replicates of blood from a handful of donors. The chain combines TRBV30 with TRBJ1-1; D is uncertain. The clonotype originates from a human donor in good health. Sequencing was carried out using T cells isolated from PBMCs. CDR3 protein: CAWSVNTEAFF. The CDR3 DNA reads as TGTGCCTGGAGCGTCAACACTGAAGCTTTCTTT.